This T cell receptor beta chain comes out of a study of OX40 agonist ivuxolimab in advanced cancers. Study-level results: Mean expanded clone counts were higher in CD8+ than CD4+ T cells. Also present in some nonresponders was a low level of normalized T-cell clonal expansion.

As to this clone: The antigen is not known.

The repertoire was sequenced with immunoSEQ multiplex PCR; TCRdb's copy has only in-frame clones and lacks some. Altogether about 67,000 clones are present, more than 75% being singletons, with the ten largest covering about 0.66%. V was clipped by 6 bases and J by 0 bases; unmatched bases: 4. CDR1 MNHEY and CDR2 SMNVEV come from the germline V gene (reference sequence). The CDR3 extends over 14 amino acids. Sampled blood was obtained at baseline, cycle 4 day 1, and cycle 7 day 1. The clonotype originates from an adult with an advanced solid tumor such as melanoma, head and neck, liver or kidney cancer. The source was CD4+ or CD8+ T cells sorted from blood, collected in a trial of the OX40 agonist ivuxolimab. This chain joins TRBV27 and TRBJ1-2, with TRBD1 identical over 7 bases. Here the CDR3 DNA reads TGTGCCAGCAGCTACAGGGGTCCTAACTATGGCTACACCTTC. Protein sequence: CASSYRGPNYGYTF.